Listed below are T cell receptor beta chains from one sample, sequenced in a study of shared clonotypes between healthy human individuals. Assay: immunoSEQ multiplex PCR; the TCRdb copy retains only in-frame clones and omits some. The sample has some 530,000 clones, almost 80% seen once. The sample taken for sequencing was PBMCs. The receptors shown here come from a woman aged 40 to 50 in good health. Some clones in this sample may be carry-over from other donors' samples. Both conserved end residues are part of each CDR3. A D gene is named only where the DNA matches it firmly. Clone size is not always given. Where it is, it says once, few, many or a class for expanded clones.

NA	TRBV30	TRBJ2-7	NA	CAWSGAQAGGEQYF	TGTGCCTGGTCGGGGGCCCAGGCAGGGGGTGAGCAGTACTTC
NA	TRBV4-1	TRBJ2-7	NA	CASSQAVERQDSYEQYF	TGCGCCAGCAGCCAAGCCGTAGAAAGACAGGACTCCTACGAGCAGTACTTC
few	TRBV18	TRBJ2-7	TRBD1	CASSLGTGIDEQYF	TGTGCCAGCTCACTAGGGACAGGTATCGACGAGCAGTACTTC
NA	TRBV7-9	TRBJ2-5	NA	CASSLWQGPRETQYF	TGTGCCAGCAGCTTATGGCAGGGCCCCCGAGAGACCCAGTACTTC
NA	TRBV9	TRBJ2-7	TRBD1	CASSVAGTGSVYEQYF	TGTGCCAGCAGCGTAGCCGGGACAGGGAGCGTCTACGAGCAGTACTTC
few	TRBV7-2	TRBJ1-4	NA	CASRQLGGKLFF	TGTGCCAGCAGGCAACTGGGGGGCAAACTGTTTTTT
NA	TRBV6-5	TRBJ2-7	NA	CASSRRTPWEQYF	TGTGCCAGCAGCCGAAGGACACCGTGGGAGCAGTACTTC
NA	TRBV12-2	TRBJ2-4	NA	CASRHRQGALAKNIQYF	TGTGCAAGTCGCCACAGACAGGGGGCTTTAGCCAAAAACATTCAGTACTTC
NA	TRBV7-3	TRBJ2-3	NA	CASSSPRAEDTQYF	TGTGCCAGCAGCTCCCCTAGGGCGGAGGATACGCAGTATTTT
NA	TRBV5-1	TRBJ2-1	TRBD2	CASHFAGGGNEQFF	TGCGCCAGCCACTTTGCGGGAGGCGGGAATGAGCAGTTCTTC
NA	TRBV6-1	TRBJ2-7	NA	CASSGLGVYEQYF	TGTGCCAGCAGTGGACTGGGTGTATACGAGCAGTACTTC
NA	TRBV5-1	TRBJ1-4	NA	CASSLAADGNEKLFF	TGCGCCAGCAGCTTGGCGGCAGATGGAAATGAAAAACTGTTTTTT
NA	TRBV18	TRBJ1-2	NA	CASQGQGFDGYTF	TGTGCCAGCCAGGGCCAGGGCTTTGATGGCTACACCTTC
NA	TRBV28	TRBJ1-2	TRBD1	CASSPNRGIPYGYTF	TGTGCCAGCAGTCCAAACAGGGGCATTCCCTATGGCTACACCTTC
NA	TRBV7-6	TRBJ1-1	TRBD1	CASSKGQAMNTEAFF	TGTGCCAGCAGCAAGGGACAGGCGATGAACACTGAAGCTTTCTTT
NA	TRBV11-2	TRBJ2-1	NA	CATSLILSSYNEQFF	TGTGCCACCTCCTTAATTCTAAGCTCCTACAATGAGCAGTTCTTC
NA	TRBV5-5	TRBJ1-5	TRBD1	CASSLGDRGWQPQHF	TGTGCCAGCAGCTTGGGAGACAGGGGATGGCAGCCCCAGCATTTT
once	TRBV18	TRBJ1-2	NA	CASSPPDNYGYTF	TGTGCCAGCTCACCACCTGATAACTATGGCTACACCTTC
NA	TRBV7-9	TRBJ1-4	NA	CASSLSQFGVAATNEKLFF	TGTGCCAGCAGCTTATCTCAGTTCGGGGTTGCTGCAACTAATGAAAAACTGTTTTTT
NA	TRBV30	TRBJ2-1	NA	CAWSEAMDNEQFF	TGTGCCTGGAGTGAGGCCATGGACAATGAGCAGTTCTTC
few	TRBV14	TRBJ2-5	NA	CASSSKGLLQETQYF	TGTGCCAGCAGCTCAAAGGGGTTATTACAAGAGACCCAGTACTTC
NA	TRBV29-1	TRBJ1-1	TRBD1	CSVDNRQGGTEAFF	TGCAGCGTTGACAACCGACAGGGAGGCACTGAAGCTTTCTTT